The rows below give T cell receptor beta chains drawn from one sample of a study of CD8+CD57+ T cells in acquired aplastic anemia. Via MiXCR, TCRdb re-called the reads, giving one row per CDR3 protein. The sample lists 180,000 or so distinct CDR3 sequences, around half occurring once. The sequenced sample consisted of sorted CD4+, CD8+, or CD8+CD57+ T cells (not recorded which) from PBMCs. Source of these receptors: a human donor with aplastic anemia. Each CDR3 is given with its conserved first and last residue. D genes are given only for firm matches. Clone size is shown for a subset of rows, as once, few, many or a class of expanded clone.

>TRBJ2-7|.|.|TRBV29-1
TGCAGCTTTAGTGGGGGCCTGAACAACTACGAGCAGTACTTC
CSFSGGLNNYEQYF
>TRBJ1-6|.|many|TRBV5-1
TGCGCCAGCAGCTTAGGTCCAAATAATTCACCCCTCCACTTT
CASSLGPNNSPLHF
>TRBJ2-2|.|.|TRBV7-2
TGTGCCAGCAGTCCCCGGGGCACCGGGGAGCTGTTTTTT
CASSPRGTGELFF
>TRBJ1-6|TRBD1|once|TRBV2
TGTGCCAGCATGGTCCTACAGGGGGCTTCACCCCTCCACTTT
CASMVLQGASPLHF
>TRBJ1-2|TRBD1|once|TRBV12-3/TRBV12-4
TGTGCCAGCAACGCGGACAGGGGGAATGGCTACACCTTC
CASNADRGNGYTF
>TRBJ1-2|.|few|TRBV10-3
TGTGCCACTAAGCTCTCCTCGGACTATGGCTACACCTTC
CATKLSSDYGYTF
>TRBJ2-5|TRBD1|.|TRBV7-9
TGTGCCAGCAGCTTAGCGAGACAGGGGCAAGAGACCCAGTACTTC
CASSLARQGQETQYF
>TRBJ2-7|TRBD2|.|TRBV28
TGTGCCAGCAGCTCCCCGGGACTAGCTTCCTACGAGCAGTACTTC
CASSSPGLASYEQYF
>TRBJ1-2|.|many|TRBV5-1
TGCGCCAGCAGCTTGGCAGTTAACTATGGCTACACCTTC
CASSLAVNYGYTF
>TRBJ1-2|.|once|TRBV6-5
TGTGCCAGCAGTTACTCGGGCCAGGGAACTAACTATGGCTACGCCTTC
CASSYSGQGTNYGYAF
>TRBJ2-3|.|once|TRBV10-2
TGCGCCAGCAGTGAACGGGGGAATGAGCAGTATTTT
CASSERGNEQYF
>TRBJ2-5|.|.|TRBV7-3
TGTGCCAGCAGCTCAACATCGACAGGCGGGCAGACCCAGTACTTC
CASSSTSTGGQTQYF
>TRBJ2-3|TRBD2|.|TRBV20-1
TGCAGTGCGACTACTAGCGGAATAAGCACAGATACGCAGTATTTT
CSATTSGISTDTQYF
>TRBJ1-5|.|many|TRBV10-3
TGTGCCATCGCCCGGGACGGCAATCAGCCCCAGCATTTT
CAIARDGNQPQHF
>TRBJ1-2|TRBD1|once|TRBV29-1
TGCAGCATAATGGGCGGGACAGGGGTTTTGAACTGTGGCTACACCTTC
CSIMGGTGVLNCGYTF
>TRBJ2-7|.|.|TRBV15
TGTGCCACCAGCAGAGTCAGGGTAAGCGAGCAGTACTTC
CATSRVRVSEQYF
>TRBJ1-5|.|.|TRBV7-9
TGTGCCAGCAGCTTAGACGGAGGGAGCAATCAGCCCCAGCATTTT
CASSLDGGSNQPQHF
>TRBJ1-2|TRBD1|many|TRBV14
TGTGCCAGCAGCCAAGACAGGGGGTATGGAGGAGGCACCTTC
CASSQDRGYGGGTF
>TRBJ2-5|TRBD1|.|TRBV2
TGTGCCAGCAGGAGGACAGGGGGCGGCGCGTTGACCCAGTACTTC
CASRRTGGGALTQYF
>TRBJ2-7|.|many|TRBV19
TGTGCCAGTAGTATTGGGCGGCGGTCCTACGAGCAGTACTTC
CASSIGRRSYEQYF
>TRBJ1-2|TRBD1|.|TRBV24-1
TGTGCCACCAGTGATTTTGGGACAGGAGTCTATGGCTACACCTTC
CATSDFGTGVYGYTF
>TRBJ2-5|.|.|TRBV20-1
TGCAGTGCTAGAGCACGGGTAGTGGGGGATAGAGAGACCCAGTACTTC
CSARARVVGDRETQYF
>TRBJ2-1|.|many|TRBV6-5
TGTGCCAGCAGTTACTCGACGGGTAATGAGCAGTTCTTC
CASSYSTGNEQFF
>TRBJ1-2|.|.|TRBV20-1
TGCAGTGCTAGAGAACCTAACCCGAACTATGGCTACACCTTC
CSAREPNPNYGYTF
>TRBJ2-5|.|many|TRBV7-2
TGTGCCAGCAGCTTAGGCGGATGGGGCGGTGGGGAGACCCAGTACTTC
CASSLGGWGGGETQYF
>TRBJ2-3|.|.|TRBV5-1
TGCGCCAGCAGTAAGTCCCGTACAGATACGCAGTATTTT
CASSKSRTDTQYF
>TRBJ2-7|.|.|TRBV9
TGTGCCAGCAGCTCTACTCTGATAGGAGAGCAGTACTTC
CASSSTLIGEQYF
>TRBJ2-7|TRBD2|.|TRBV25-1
TGTGCCAGCAGTGAGCGAAGGAGTACCGGGACTAGCTTGGGAGAGCAGTACTTC
CASSERRSTGTSLGEQYF
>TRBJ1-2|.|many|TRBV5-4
TGTGCCAGCAGCTTGACGGCTAACTATGGCTACACCTTC
CASSLTANYGYTF
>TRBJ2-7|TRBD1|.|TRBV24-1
TGTGCCACCCGGGACAGCAATTCCTACGAGCAGTACTTC
CATRDSNSYEQYF
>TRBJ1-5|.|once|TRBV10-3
TGTGCTGGGGGGGCGACAGAGGGAAGTTCGCAGCCCCAGCATTTT
CAGGATEGSSQPQHF
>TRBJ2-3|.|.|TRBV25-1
TGTGCCAGCAGTGAATCAGGCGGGGTTGGCACAGATACGCAGTATTTT
CASSESGGVGTDTQYF
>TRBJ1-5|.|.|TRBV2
TGTGCCAGCAGTGAAGAGGCGACCGTGGCCCAGCATTTT
CASSEEATVAQHF
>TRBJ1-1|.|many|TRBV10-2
TGCGCCAGCAGTGAGTCGTCGAGGGGAGGCACTGAAGCTTTCTTT
CASSESSRGGTEAFF
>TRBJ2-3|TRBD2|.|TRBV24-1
TGTGCCACCAGTGATTCAAAACTAGCGAAGGAAAGTGGAGATACGCAGTATTTT
CATSDSKLAKESGDTQYF
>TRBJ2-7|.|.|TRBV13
TGTGCCAGCAGCTTACTAGCATCCGAGCAGTACTTC
CASSLLASEQYF
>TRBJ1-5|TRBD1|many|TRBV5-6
TGTGCCAGCAGCTTGAGGACAGGGAAACAGCCCCAGCATTTT
CASSLRTGKQPQHF